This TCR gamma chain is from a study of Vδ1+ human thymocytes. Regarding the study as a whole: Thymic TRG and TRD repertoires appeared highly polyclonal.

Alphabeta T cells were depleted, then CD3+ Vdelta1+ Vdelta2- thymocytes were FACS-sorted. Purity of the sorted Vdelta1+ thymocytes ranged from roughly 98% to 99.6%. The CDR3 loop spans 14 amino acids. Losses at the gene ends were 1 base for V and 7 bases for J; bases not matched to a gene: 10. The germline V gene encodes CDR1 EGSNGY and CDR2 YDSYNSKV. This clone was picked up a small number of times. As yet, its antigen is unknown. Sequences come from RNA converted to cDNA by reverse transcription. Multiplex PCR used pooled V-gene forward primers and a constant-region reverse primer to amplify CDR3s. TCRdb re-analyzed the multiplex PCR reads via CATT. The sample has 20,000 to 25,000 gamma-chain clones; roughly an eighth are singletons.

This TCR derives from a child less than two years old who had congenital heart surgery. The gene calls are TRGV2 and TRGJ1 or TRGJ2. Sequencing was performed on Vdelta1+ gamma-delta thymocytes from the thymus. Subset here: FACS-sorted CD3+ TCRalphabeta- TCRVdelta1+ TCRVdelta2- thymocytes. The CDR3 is CATWDGGLGYKKLF. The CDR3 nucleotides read TGTGCCACCTGGGACGGAGGTTTGGGGTATAAGAAACTCTTT.